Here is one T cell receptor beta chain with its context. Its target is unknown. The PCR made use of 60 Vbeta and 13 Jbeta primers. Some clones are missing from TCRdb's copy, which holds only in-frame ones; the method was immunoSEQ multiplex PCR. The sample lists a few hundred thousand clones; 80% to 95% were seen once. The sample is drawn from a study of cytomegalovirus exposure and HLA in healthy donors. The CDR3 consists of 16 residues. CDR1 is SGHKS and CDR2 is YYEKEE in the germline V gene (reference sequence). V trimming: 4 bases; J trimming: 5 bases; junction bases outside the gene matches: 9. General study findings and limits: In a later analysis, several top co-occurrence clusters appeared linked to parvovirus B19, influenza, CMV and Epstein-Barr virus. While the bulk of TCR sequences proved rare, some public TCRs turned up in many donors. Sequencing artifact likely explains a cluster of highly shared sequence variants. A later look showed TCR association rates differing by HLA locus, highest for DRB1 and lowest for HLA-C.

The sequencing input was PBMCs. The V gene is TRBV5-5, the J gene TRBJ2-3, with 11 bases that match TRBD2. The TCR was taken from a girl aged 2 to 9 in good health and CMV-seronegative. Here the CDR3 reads CASSLKLAGVGDTQYF. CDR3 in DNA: TGTGCCAGCAGCCTAAAACTAGCGGGAGTTGGAGATACGCAGTATTTT.